Included here is one T cell receptor (beta chain) sequence, with context. Its antigen is not known. This sample is drawn from a study of post-analysis software for immune sequencing data. Findings and caveats of the study: Four to six TRBV segments were significantly more frequent in patients than in controls. TRBV5-6, TRBV5-1 and TRBV20-1 were among these segments. Multiple sclerosis patients showed significantly lower normalized Chao1 diversity than controls did. By F measure, samples from a shared preparation batch strongly co-clustered.

Unique molecular identifiers tagged the TCR beta cDNA libraries. One entry per CDR3 protein, called by TCRdb with MiXCR from the PCR reads. The sample consists of 750,000 to 950,000 distinct CDR3 sequences, about half of them appearing once. This CDR3 is built from 13 residues. Germline V CDR1 and CDR2: MNHNY, SVGAGI (reference sequence). Trimming shortened V by 7 bases and J by 4 bases, and 10 bases separated the two germline ends. The genes are TRBV6-6 and TRBJ1-4; D ambiguous. The sequenced sample consisted of blood. This clonotype was sampled from a girl aged 5-17 years with multiple sclerosis. The CDR3 DNA is TGTGCCAGCAACCTTAGTTATAATGAAAAACTGTTTTTT. It codes for CASNLSYNEKLFF.